This passage covers 14 T cell receptor beta chains from one sample sequenced in a study of blood T cells in healthy people across ages. A sample-barcoded 5' primer and a J-beta primer mix were used in a second PCR of roughly 6 to 11 cycles. TCRdb reanalysed the 5' RACE reads using MiXCR and keeps one entry per CDR3 protein. Of some 1.8 million distinct CDR3 sequences detected, about 39% appear once; the ten largest clones hold more than 20%. The specimen sequenced was blood. Every receptor here comes from a human donor in good health.

The chain uses TRBV28 and TRBJ2-5, with 12 bases lining up with TRBD2. The DNA end favors TRBJ2-7, so the J call may be wrong. The length of the CDR3 is 16 residues. Germline CDR1 is MDHEN and CDR2 is SYDVKM. This chain's CDR3 is CASSSTSGGSDYEQYF. The CDR3 nucleotides are TGTGCCAGCAGTTCAACTAGCGGGGGGTCAGATTACGAGCAGTACTTC.

CDR3 residues: CSVEARNRVNEQFF. The CDR3 DNA reads TGCAGCGTTGAAGCAAGGAACAGGGTCAATGAGCAGTTCTTC. The chain uses TRBV29-1 and TRBJ2-1; TRBD1 might be the D (6 bases). The CDR3 is made up of 14 amino acids. The germline V and J ends were trimmed by 1 base and 6 bases, with 13 bases remaining between them. CDR1 is SQVTM, CDR2 ANQGSEA, per germline.

This clonotype was counted a few times. The chain employs TRBV20-1 and TRBJ2-5, with 7 positions matching TRBD1. Germline CDR1 is DFQATT and CDR2 is SNEGSKA (reference sequence). V lost 0 bases and J lost 2; bases outside the gene matches: 6. The CDR3 spans 15 residues. The CDR3 nucleotides read TGCAGTGCTAGAGAGTGGGACAGTTTTCAAGAGACCCAGTACTTC. Residues: CSAREWDSFQETQYF.

This clonotype was counted a single time. The chain combines TRBV5-1 with TRBJ1-3; D possibly corresponds to TRBD1 (5 bases). The germline V gene encodes CDR1 SGHRS and CDR2 YFSETQ. The length of the CDR3 is 15 residues. Trimming cost V 1 base and J 0 bases, with 8 bases left between them. The CDR3 DNA reads as TGCGCCAGCAGCTTGCAGGGCGCCTCTGGAAACACCATATATTTT. It yields the protein CASSLQGASGNTIYF.

The chain uses TRBV9 and TRBJ1-5, with D hard to call. V was cut by 0 bases and J by 5 bases, with 12 bases left in between. Germline V CDR1 and CDR2: SGDLS, YYNGEE. The CDR3 sequence is 15 residues long. CDR3 residues: CASSVGVAGYQPQHF. The CDR3 DNA is TGTGCCAGCAGCGTAGGTGTAGCGGGGTATCAGCCCCAGCATTTT.

In DNA form, the CDR3 reads TGTGCCAGCAGTTACGCGGCTGAATCTGCTAGCACAGATACGCAGTATTTT. As protein: CASSYAAESASTDTQYF. This sequence joins TRBV6-5 and TRBJ2-3, with D uncertain. Germline values: CDR1 MNHEY, CDR2 SVGAGI. The CDR3 consists of 17 residues. With 2 bases removed from V and 0 bases from J, the gap between germline ends came to 15 bases.

There are a few counts of this clonotype. V usage is TRBV4-3 and J usage is TRBJ2-3; maybe TRBD2 (5 bases). Germline CDR1 is LGHNA and CDR2 is YSLEER. The V end lost 1 base, the J end lost 4 bases, and 6 bases lay between the germline ends. This CDR3 spans 13 amino acids. CDR3 region: CASSQGESDTQYF. The CDR3 bases are TGCGCCAGCAGCCAAGGGGAGTCAGATACGCAGTATTTT.

Ten or more counts support this clonotype. The chain uses TRBV20-1 and TRBJ1-2; 8 bases map to TRBD1. This CDR3 spans 13 amino acids. Germline CDR1 is DFQATT and CDR2 is SNEGSKA (reference sequence). V trimming: 5 bases; J trimming: 7 bases; junction bases outside the gene matches: 9. The CDR3 DNA reads TGCAGTGCTTCAAACAGGGGGGGATTTGGCTACACCTTC. Its protein product is CSASNRGGFGYTF.

This clonotype came up a few times. The CDR3 protein is CASSLGAGTGRNEQYF. CDR3 in DNA: TGTGCCAGCAGCTTAGGGGCTGGGACAGGGAGAAACGAGCAGTACTTC. The chain links TRBV7-2 to TRBJ2-7; 9 bases map to TRBD1. Germline V gene lookup returns CDR1 SGHTA and CDR2 FQGNSA. Trimming took 1 base from V and 5 from J; bases not matched to a gene: 9. The CDR3 consists of 16 residues.

The table lists this clonotype with many counts. The chain links TRBV6-5 to TRBJ2-7; 8 bases are a match to TRBD2. The junction had 10 bases not matched to a gene; V was cut back by 6 bases and J by 3 bases. Germline-derived CDR1 and CDR2 are MNHEY and SVGAGI. The CDR3 contains 15 residues. CDR3 residues: CASRQPAGAFYEQYF. As DNA, the CDR3 is TGTGCCAGCAGACAACCAGCGGGGGCTTTCTACGAGCAGTACTTC.

The chain carries TRBV12-3 or TRBV12-4 and TRBJ1-2, with no clear D. The CDR3 consists of 14 residues. Trimming removed 7 bases at V and 8 bases at J, with 20 bases between. Here the CDR3 reads CASTQRKDFGGYTF. The CDR3 bases are TGTGCCAGCACCCAACGGAAGGATTTTGGCGGCTACACCTTC.

This clonotype has only one observation. As DNA, the CDR3 is TGTGCCAGCAGCGGCCCAGTTGGGAAAAATGAAAAACTGTTTTTT. Translation: CASSGPVGKNEKLFF. V and J are TRBV9 and TRBJ1-4; D is unclear. This CDR3 has 15 residues. V was pared by 3 bases and J by 5 bases, with 14 bases between. Germline assignment: CDR1 SGDLS and CDR2 YYNGEE.

The V gene is TRBV7-8, the J gene TRBJ1-4; 7 nucleotides align to TRBD1. The CDR3 contains 17 residues. V was clipped by 3 bases and J by 5 bases; unmatched bases: 12. From germline, CDR1 is SGHVS and CDR2 FQNEAQ. The CDR3 region is CASSFLPQGGENEKLFF. In DNA form, the CDR3 reads TGTGCCAGCAGCTTCCTCCCTCAAGGGGGCGAAAATGAAAAACTGTTTTTT.

This clonotype was detected only a few times. V and J are TRBV5-4 and TRBJ2-5, with a possible D match to TRBD1 (6 bases). Trimming removed 1 base at V and 4 bases at J, with 11 bases between. Germline V gene data show CDR1 as SGHNT and CDR2 as YYREEE (reference sequence). The CDR3 contains 14 residues. CDR3 nucleotides: TGTGCCAGCAGCTTGCGTGGGACATTAGAGACCCAGTACTTC. This translates into CASSLRGTLETQYF.